The clone carrying this TCR beta chain was seen at least ten times. Through a sample-barcoded 5' primer and a J-beta primer mix, a second PCR was run for roughly 6 to 11 cycles. TCRdb redid the calling of the 5' RACE reads with MiXCR, one entry per CDR3 protein. The data contain some 1.6 million distinct CDR3 sequences, around 35% of them seen just once; the ten biggest clones take up about 11%. The data are from a study of blood T cells in healthy people across ages. The CDR3 loop spans 13 amino acids. Germline V CDR1 and CDR2: DFQATT, SNEGSKA (reference sequence). The V end was cut by 4 bases, the J end by 10 bases, with 14 bases between.

What was sequenced was blood. V gene TRBV20-1 combines with J gene TRBJ1-6; D remains unclear. The receptor was isolated from a woman aged 25 to 39 in good health. The CDR3 DNA reads TGCAGTGCTACTGTGACTGTCGGGTCACCCCTCCACTTT. This encodes CSATVTVGSPLHF.